This T cell receptor (beta chain) was retrieved from a study of blood T cell repertoires in COVID-19 (dated by TCRdb to 2018 to 2020). At the level of the whole study: The collaborator samples originated in the United States, Italy and Spain and spanned the acute and convalescent phases of COVID-19. The samples were drawn from two sources: the first 160 participants of the ongoing ImmuneRACE study, and about 1,300 subjects contributed by 6 global collaborators. The dataset comprised deeply sampled blood TCRbeta repertoires from subjects exposed to, actively infected with, or recovered from COVID-19. Nearly every sample came with metadata listing a de-identified subject ID, COVID-19 status, age in years and sex. The material from the prospective study consisted of cDNA or gDNA derived from T cells, B-cell-depleted T cells, or PBMCs. HLA class I and class II types, where available, came from metadata supplied by the sample provider rather than from assay-based typing. The repertoires were released in a freely available public database intended as a resource for research on the immune response to SARS-CoV-2.

TCRbeta CDR3 regions were amplified from genomic DNA using the immunoSEQ Assay, a bias-controlled multiplex PCR. Per the original workflow: Within the assay, amplification of reference gene primers was used to estimate how many nucleated cells each sample contained. To quantify the absolute abundance of each unique TCRbeta CDR3 rearrangement, sequence reads were collapsed and filtered. For each sample, productive Simpson clonality was calculated as the square root of Simpson's diversity index over productive rearrangements. TCRdb stores this immuneACCESS table with in-frame sequences only. Part of the clones is absent; in the studies checked, under half of the shortfall reflects unresolved V genes, and no reason is known for the rest. From that table come the V and J calls and clone size; the DNA was used to work out D and trimming. The sample yields some 530,000 clones; around 85% were counted once. 6.5% to 8.5% of the sample comes from the top ten.

From the cysteine up to the phenylalanine, the CDR3 has a length of 15 residues. Only the CDR3 DNA is retained, 45 bases long and in frame from the first base. V lost 2 bases and J lost 2 bases; the stretch between them is 13 bases long. Per the germline V gene, MNHNS is the CDR1 and SASEGT is the CDR2. As for this clone: Its recognized antigen is unknown. There are no base qualities to consult, and no much larger clone falls within one base.

Participants in the prospective study were enrolled through a virtual design, were aged roughly 18 to 100 years, and lived in 24 United States geographic areas. To assign participants to cohorts, the prospective study relied on clinical history that participants themselves reported in a screening survey and a study questionnaire. For ImmuneRACE Cohort 3, a participant was defined as recovered based on two consecutive negative NP/OP PCR tests, clearance by a healthcare professional, or resolution of symptoms. Each participant in the prospective study had whole blood, serum and a nasopharyngeal or oropharyngeal swab collected by mobile phlebotomists. Prospective study participants could optionally give additional blood draws and questionnaires over an approximately two-month period. Prospective study blood samples were shipped either frozen or at room temperature before DNA extraction. Study-wide conclusions, independent of this receptor: How much clinical and demographic metadata was included differed by source and by participant, and the metadata was provided uncurated.

The TCR comes from a woman aged 55-75 years who had recovered from COVID-19. Sequenced input: PBMCs or T cells enriched from blood (not recorded which). The rearranged segments are TRBV6-1 and TRBJ2-7; the D gene is perhaps TRBD1, from 6 matching bases. The base sequence is TGTGCCAGCAGTGAAAAAACAGGGTATGCCTACGAGCAGTACTTC. It encodes CASSEKTGYAYEQYF.